This T cell receptor (beta chain) derives from a study of T cell responses to AZD1222 COVID-19 vaccine. As concerns this clone: Antigen: not known.

Germline-derived CDR1 and CDR2 are SGHRS and YFSETQ. CDR3 size: 14 residues. V was cut by 3 bases and J by 5 bases, with 14 bases left in between. Produced via immunoSEQ multiplex PCR; TCRdb's table is partial and in-frame only. This sample has about 130,000 clones, with 75% to 90% found just once. Whole-study results and caveats: CD4 TCRs linked to vaccination spanned spike, dominating at 160-218 and 743-854. Only six people who got AZD1222 tested seropositive at baseline.

This TCR derives from an adult in good health. This chain joins TRBV5-1 and TRBJ1-1; no reliable D call. The sequencing here drew on peripheral blood, taken on day 0 of AZD1222 vaccination. This chain's CDR3 is CASSSLARRTEAFF. The CDR3 nucleotides read TGCGCCAGCAGCTCGTTGGCCCGGAGGACTGAAGCTTTCTTT.